This T cell receptor (beta chain) was observed in a study of T cells in Graves' hyperthyroidism and ophthalmopathy. The CDR3 has 22 residues. Germline CDR1 KGHDR, CDR2 SFDVKD. On this clonotype itself: Sequence at one end of the junction differs from germline and may be a read error.

The CDR3 regions of TCR beta were amplified from RNA transcripts. Researchers ran a first-round RT-PCR on the TCR CDR3 using the HTBI primer set. Via MiXCR, TCRdb re-called the multiplex PCR reads, giving one row per CDR3 protein. The table lists around 35,000 distinct CDR3 sequences, approximately 52% of them singletons. The chain employs TRBV24-1 and TRBJ1-5; D possibly corresponds to TRBD1 (5 bases). The sequenced sample consisted of blood. The source of this sequence is a man aged 35 to 55 with Graves' ophthalmopathy. The CDR3 is CATSDMTTRQPQRSYSNQPQHF. DNA for the CDR3: TGTGCCACCAGTGACATGACAACACGACAGCCCCAAAGGTCGTATAGCAATCAGCCCCAGCATTTC.